This TCR beta chain was retrieved from a study of blood T cell repertoires in COVID-19. Study summary: COVID-19 samples collected from the United States, Italy and Spain covered acute and convalescent phases. PBMCs, B-cell-depleted T cells, or T cells provided the cDNA or gDNA that made up the material.

How the authors handled the data: Estimation of nucleated cell counts was performed using reference gene primer amplification. Generated by immunoSEQ multiplex PCR, the TCRdb table keeps only in-frame clones and is missing some. V and J calls and clone size are given by that table; D and trimming were obtained from the DNA. Altogether 200,000 to 300,000 clones are present, around nine tenths being singletons, with the ten largest covering roughly 9.8%. Details on this clone: Other DNA sequences in this specimen translate into the identical CDR3.

The CDR3 sequence is 15 residues long. CDR1 is SGDLS, CDR2 YYNGEE, per germline. Trimming shortened V by 3 bases and J by 0 bases, and 12 bases separated the two germline ends. The sequenced sample was peripheral blood. This clonotype was obtained from a man in his forties who had recovered from COVID-19. The chain couples TRBV9 to TRBJ1-2; D is perhaps TRBD1 (6 bases). The CDR3 nucleotides are TGTGCCAGCAGCGCAGGACAGCTAGCTAACTATGGCTACACCTTC. It codes for CASSAGQLANYGYTF.